This entry lists 20 T cell receptor beta chains sequenced from one sample in a study of Graves' ophthalmopathy and Graves' hyperthyroidism. Amplification targeted the TCR beta CDR3 regions, with RNA transcripts as the source material. RT-PCR with HTBI primers came first, then second-round multiplex PCR. TCRdb re-analysed the multiplex PCR reads in MiXCR, keeping a single row per CDR3 protein. This sample has about 1.2 million distinct CDR3 sequences, with about 38% found just once. The sequencing sample was made of peripheral blood or thyroid tissue (not recorded which). These receptor sequences come from an adult man with Graves' hyperthyroidism.

This clonotype was seen many times. The chain carries TRBV7-2 and TRBJ1-1, with D uncertain. The CDR3 runs 12 residues. V gave up 5 bases and J gave up 4 bases, with 8 bases separating them. In germline, CDR1 is SGHTA, CDR2 FQGNSA. The CDR3 region has the DNA TGTGCCAGCAGCGATGCTACCACTGAAGCTTTCTTT. Translating gives CASSDATTEAFF.

In its sample, this clonotype was seen many times. The V and J genes are TRBV5-1 and TRBJ1-2; D is undetermined. The germline V and J ends were trimmed by 1 base and 8 bases, with 18 bases remaining between them. CDR1 is SGHRS and CDR2 is YFSETQ in the germline V gene. The CDR3 loop spans 15 amino acids. This chain's CDR3 is CASSLWWFPRHGYTF. The CDR3 bases are TGCGCCAGCAGCTTGTGGTGGTTCCCTCGCCACGGCTACACCTTC. The full variable domain, its missing parts supplied by reference TRBV5-1 and TRBJ1-2, is KAGVTQTPRYLIKTRGQQVTLSCSPISGHRSVSWYQQTPGQGLQFLFEYFSETQRNKGNFPGRFSGRQFSNSRSEMNVSTLELGDSALYLCASSLWWFPRHGYTFGSGTRLTVV.

In this sample, this clonotype turned up many times. V is TRBV7-8 and J is TRBJ1-6; D not certain. V dropped 2 bases and J dropped 7 bases, with 12 bases sitting between them. The germline V gene encodes CDR1 SGHVS and CDR2 FQNEAQ. This CDR3 has 15 residues. The DNA for the CDR3 is TGTGCCAGCAGCTTACGGGCGGAAGGAAATTCACCCCTCCACTTT. Translated, it gives CASSLRAEGNSPLHF.

This clonotype was detected ten times or more. CDR3 DNA sequence: TGTGCCAGCAGCCCGGGGGCAACAGGCTATGGCTACACCTTC. Translation: CASSPGATGYGYTF. The chain is built from TRBV7-2 and TRBJ1-2, with D perhaps matching TRBD1 (6 bases). The CDR3 runs 14 residues. Germline V CDR1 and CDR2: SGHTA, FQGNSA. Trimming removed 5 bases at V and 4 bases at J, with 14 bases between.

About this clonotype itself: A much larger clone sits a single nucleotide away, making a read error possible. The conserved final phenylalanine or tryptophan is absent from the CDR3, which likely points to a read error. CDR3 in DNA: TGTGCCAGCAGCTTAGGGACTGGGGGGGGAATTGAAGCTTTCTCT. Translating gives CASSLGTGGGIEAFS. The chain employs TRBV7-2 and TRBJ1-1, with D perhaps matching TRBD1 (5 bases). CDR3 length equals 15 residues. Deletions cut 1 base from V and 7 bases from J, with 16 bases between. Per germline, CDR1 SGHTA and CDR2 FQGNSA.

This clonotype was picked up many times. The chain couples TRBV20-1 to TRBJ1-2, with 8 bases matching TRBD1. V trimming: 1 base; J trimming: 4 bases; junction bases outside the gene matches: 2. From germline, CDR1 is DFQATT and CDR2 SNEGSKA (reference sequence). The CDR3 has 13 residues. The CDR3 reads CSARGTGSYGYTF. CDR3 bases: TGCAGTGCTAGAGGGACAGGGAGCTATGGCTACACCTTC.

The gene calls are TRBV20-1 and TRBJ2-5; D is unresolved. Looked up from germline, CDR1 is DFQATT and CDR2 is SNEGSKA (reference sequence). The CDR3 sequence is 11 residues long. V shed 6 bases and J shed 5 bases, with 10 bases lying between them. The CDR3 is CSANPRETQYF. CDR3 nucleotide sequence: TGCAGTGCAAATCCCAGGGAGACCCAGTACTTC.

This clonotype was counted at least ten times. The chain uses TRBV6-4 and TRBJ2-6, with D possibly being TRBD1 (5 bases). Trimming removed 0 bases at V and 0 bases at J, with 6 bases between. Germline-derived CDR1 and CDR2 are MRHNA and SNTAGT. This CDR3 region has 16 residues. CDR3 nucleotides: TGTGCCAGCAGTGACTCGGACAACTCTGGGGCCAACGTCCTGACTTTC. As protein: CASSDSDNSGANVLTF.

The sample holds many counts of this clonotype. The V and J genes are TRBV20-1 and TRBJ2-7, with D hard to call. Trimming cost V 2 bases and J 3 bases, with 5 bases left between them. Germline CDR1 is DFQATT and CDR2 is SNEGSKA (reference sequence). This CDR3 is built from 11 residues. DNA for the CDR3: TGCAGTGCTAGAACCTACTACGAGCAGTACTTC. It encodes CSARTYYEQYF.

This chain uses TRBV20-1 with TRBJ1-4; the match to TRBD1 covers 11 bases. V gave up 6 bases and J gave up 8 bases; unmatched junction bases: 8. Germline lookup yields CDR1 DFQATT and CDR2 SNEGSKA (reference sequence). This CDR3 contains 14 residues. CDR3 protein: CSAAAGTGGEKLFF. The CDR3 DNA reads as TGCAGTGCAGCGGCCGGGACAGGGGGAGAAAAACTGTTTTTT.

The CDR3, as DNA: TGTGCCAGCAGCTTGGATCCCCTGGGGACTAGCGGGAGTAGAGAGTACTTC. Its protein is CASSLDPLGTSGSREYF. The V and J genes are TRBV7-8 and TRBJ2-7, with 14 bases that match TRBD2. Trimming cost V 3 bases and J 11 bases; bases outside gene matches: 15. The CDR3 has 17 amino acids. Germline CDR1 reads SGHVS; CDR2 reads FQNEAQ.

V usage is TRBV25-1 and J usage is TRBJ2-4, with a weak D call TRBD1 (6 bases). V shed 6 bases and J shed 1 base, with 10 bases lying between them. Germline V gene data show CDR1 as MGHDK and CDR2 as SYGVNS. The CDR3 is made up of 14 amino acids. The CDR3 DNA reads as TGTGCCAGCAGCTCCACAGGGGCCAAAAACATTCAGTACTTC. Amino acid sequence: CASSSTGAKNIQYF.

The chain joins TRBV10-3 to TRBJ2-5; 10 positions match TRBD2. V was pared by 4 bases and J by 0 bases, with 2 bases of the junction left unmatched. CDR3 size: 15 residues. The germline V gene has CDR1 ENHRY and CDR2 SYGVKD. Written as DNA, the CDR3 is TGTGCCATCAGTGGGGGGACTAGCGACCAAGAGACCCAGTACTTC. Its translation: CAISGGTSDQETQYF.

This chain connects TRBV29-1 to TRBJ2-7; TRBD1 matches 8 bases. V trimming: 6 bases; J trimming: 3 bases; junction bases outside the gene matches: 10. CDR1 and CDR2 (germline): SQVTM, ANQGSEA. CDR3 length equals 14 residues. DNA for the CDR3: TGCAGCGTGAGGCCCGGGACAGGCGACTACGAGCAGTACTTC. Translation: CSVRPGTGDYEQYF.

The chain recombines TRBV19 with TRBJ1-2; 10 positions match TRBD1. Germline assignment: CDR1 LNHDA and CDR2 SQIVND (reference sequence). V was clipped by 7 bases and J by 4 bases; unmatched bases: 6. CDR3 length equals 14 residues. CDR3 sequence: CASTRGQGSYGYTF. CDR3 nucleotide sequence: TGTGCCAGTACTAGGGGACAGGGGAGCTATGGCTACACCTTC. The full variable domain, completed using reference TRBV19 and TRBJ1-2, is DGGITQSPKYLFRKEGQNVTLSCEQNLNHDAMYWYRQDPGQGLRLIYYSQIVNDFQKGDIAEGYSVSREKKESFPLTVTSAQKNPTAFYLCASTRGQGSYGYTFGSGTRLTVV.

The rearrangement uses TRBV6-6 and TRBJ1-2; D is possibly TRBD1 (5 bases). V was shortened by 5 bases and J by 9 bases, with 22 bases between the two germline ends. The CDR3 is made up of 15 amino acids. The germline gives CDR1 MNHNY, CDR2 SVGAGI (reference sequence). CDR3 in DNA: TGTGCCAGCAGTGAATTTGGTATAGGTTTGGGACGCTACACCTTC. This encodes CASSEFGIGLGRYTF.

This chain links TRBV4-2 with TRBJ1-5; D is undetermined. Trimming cost V 0 bases and J 6 bases, with 21 bases left between them. Per the germline V gene, CDR1 is LGHNA and CDR2 is YNFKEQ. This CDR3 is 18 amino acids long. The CDR3: CASSQDHRAMGSGQPQHF. DNA for the CDR3: TGTGCCAGCAGCCAAGATCATAGAGCGATGGGTTCAGGTCAGCCCCAGCATTTT.

The gene calls are TRBV10-3 and TRBJ2-5, with a possible D match to TRBD2 (5 bases). CDR3 size: 16 residues. V shed 0 bases and J shed 4 bases, with 15 bases lying between them. Germline V gene lookup returns CDR1 ENHRY and CDR2 SYGVKD. The CDR3, as DNA: TGTGCCATCAGTGAGTCGACGGGGTTACCGACAGAGACCCAGTACTTC. This sequence encodes CAISESTGLPTETQYF.

As for this clonotype: The junction departs from the called germline gene at one end, perhaps through a read error. The chain carries TRBV7-9 and TRBJ2-7; 8 positions agree with TRBD1. Per germline, CDR1 SEHNR and CDR2 FQNEAQ (reference sequence). This CDR3 is built from 15 residues. CDR3 nucleotide sequence: TGCGCCAGCAGCTACACCGGGACAGGATTAGAGGAGCAGTACTTC. Translation gives CASSYTGTGLEEQYF. The entire variable domain, with the rest obtained from reference TRBV7-9 and TRBJ2-7, is as follows: DTGVSQNPRHKITKRGQNVTFRCDPISEHNRLYWYRQTLGQGPEFLTYFQNEAQLEKSRLLSDRFSAERPKGSFSTLEIQRTEQGDSAMYLCASSYTGTGLEEQYFGPGTRLTVT.

This clonotype was detected a few times. The genes are TRBV12-3 or TRBV12-4 and TRBJ1-2; D not certain. Trimming left V 4 bases short and J 5 bases short, with 14 bases between. This CDR3 comprises 14 residues. The DNA for the CDR3 is TGTGCCAGCAGTTACGGCAGCTCGGTATATGGCTACACCTTC. It is translated as CASSYGSSVYGYTF.